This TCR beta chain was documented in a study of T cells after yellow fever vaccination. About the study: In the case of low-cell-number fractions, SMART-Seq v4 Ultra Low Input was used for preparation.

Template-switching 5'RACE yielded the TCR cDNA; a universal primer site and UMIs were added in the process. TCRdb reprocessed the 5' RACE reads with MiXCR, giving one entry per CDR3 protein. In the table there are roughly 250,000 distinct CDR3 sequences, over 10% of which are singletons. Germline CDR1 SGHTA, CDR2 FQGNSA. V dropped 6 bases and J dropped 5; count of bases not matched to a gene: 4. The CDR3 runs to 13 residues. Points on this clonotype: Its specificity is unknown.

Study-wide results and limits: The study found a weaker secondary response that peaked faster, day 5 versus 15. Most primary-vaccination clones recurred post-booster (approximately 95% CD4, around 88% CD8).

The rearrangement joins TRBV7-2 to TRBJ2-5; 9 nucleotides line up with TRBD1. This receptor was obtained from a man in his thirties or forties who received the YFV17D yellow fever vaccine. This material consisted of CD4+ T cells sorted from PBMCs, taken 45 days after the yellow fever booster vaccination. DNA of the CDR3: TGTGCCAGCAGAACAGGGGGCCGGGAGACCCAGTACTTC. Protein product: CASRTGGRETQYF.